The source of this T cell receptor beta chain is a study of identical twins. TCRdb re-called the 5' RACE reads with MiXCR, one entry per CDR3 protein. The data contain fewer than 650,000 distinct CDR3 sequences, 9% to 10% of them singletons. Broader study findings: Fewer insertions characterized abundant cord blood beta clonotypes, whereas memory repertoires showed none. Researchers caution that invariant MAIT and iNKT cells could partly confound zero-insertion analyses.

Remarks on this clonotype: Its antigen remains unknown.

This CDR3 region has 17 residues. Unmatched junction bases numbered 6, after V lost 4 bases and J lost 0 bases. From germline, CDR1 is SGHNT and CDR2 YENEEA. These data also featured in a second study, about yellow fever vaccine responses in identical twins.

The TCR was taken from a woman younger than 35 in good health. This sequence joins TRBV11-3 and TRBJ2-2; TRBD2 matches at 9 bases. Sequencing used PBMCs. The CDR3 spells CASSSLSGGANTGELFF. Written as DNA, the CDR3 is TGTGCCAGCAGCTCCCTTAGCGGGGGCGCGAACACCGGGGAGCTGTTTTTT. The full variable domain, completed using reference TRBV11-3 and TRBJ2-2, is EAGVVQSPRYKIIEKKQPVAFWCNPISGHNTLYWYLQNLGQGPELLIRYENEEAVDDSQLPKDRFSAERLKGVDSTLKIQPAELGDSAVYLCASSSLSGGANTGELFFGEGSRLTVL.